This T cell receptor beta chain was identified in a study of shared clonotypes between healthy human individuals. This clone is a singleton in its sample. Several immunoSEQ 96-well plates shared each subset's DNA, each plate a replicate. Data came from immunoSEQ multiplex PCR; TCRdb stores just in-frame clones and leaves some out. The table records roughly 410,000 clones, just over 95% of them present only once. The CDR3 is made up of 10 amino acids. Trimming stripped 4 bases from V and 3 bases from J, with 3 bases between. Germline V gene sequence: CDR1 DFQATT, CDR2 SNEGSKA (reference sequence). Sequencing used memory CD8+ T cells sorted from blood. Subset indicated: CD45RO+ cells pooled with CCR7-negative TemRA cells. The TCR comes from a man in his thirties or forties in good health. The V call is TRBV20-1, the J call TRBJ1-2; D gene uncertain. The CDR3: CSAIDYGYTF. In DNA, the CDR3 is TGCAGTGCTATCGACTATGGCTACACCTTC.